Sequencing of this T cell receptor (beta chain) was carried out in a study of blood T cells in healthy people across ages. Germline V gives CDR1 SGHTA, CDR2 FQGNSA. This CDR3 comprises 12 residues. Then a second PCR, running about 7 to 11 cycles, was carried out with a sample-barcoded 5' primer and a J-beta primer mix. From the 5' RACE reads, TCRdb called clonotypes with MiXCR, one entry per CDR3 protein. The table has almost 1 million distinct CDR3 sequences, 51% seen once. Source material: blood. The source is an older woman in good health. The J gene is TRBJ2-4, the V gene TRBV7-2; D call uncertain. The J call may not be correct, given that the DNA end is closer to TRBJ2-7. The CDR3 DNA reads TGTGCCAGCAGCCCTCCTGATCACGAGCAGTACTTC. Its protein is CASSPPDHEQYF.